This passage covers 25 T cell receptor beta chains from one sample sequenced in a study of low-dose radiotherapy and immunotherapy resistance in tumors. TRAV and TRBV primers primed cDNA for both TCRalpha and TCRbeta. PCR amplification of the TCRs was performed with Phusion for 15 to 25 PCR cycles, and it relied on a constant-region primer together with a V-primer adapter. MiXCR, run by TCRdb on the reads, gives a single entry per CDR3 protein. The profile covers approximately 100,000 distinct CDR3 sequences, with less than 25% appearing a single time and about 4% taken by the ten largest. This sample's time point: after trial treatment. Documented treatment: LDRT plus nivolumab, ipilimumab, low-dose cyclophosphamide and aspirin (RACIN trial). The sequencing here drew on PBMCs, taken after low-dose radiotherapy plus immunotherapy. All receptors derive from a male donor with prostate cancer.

This clonotype was seen many times. The DNA of the CDR3 is TGTGCCAGCAGCAGCAAAGCGGGGGCACCCACAGATACGCAGTATTTT. Its translation: CASSSKAGAPTDTQYF. J is TRBJ2-3 and V is TRBV5-5; 8 bases agree with TRBD2. This CDR3 region has 16 residues. The V gene's germline CDR1 is SGHKS and CDR2 YYEKEE (reference sequence). The trim removed 4 bases at V and 2 bases at J, leaving 9 bases unmatched.

J is TRBJ1-5 and V is TRBV27; D is unresolved. This CDR3 contains 14 residues. Germline V lookup: CDR1 MNHEY, CDR2 SMNVEV (reference sequence). Trimming removed 0 bases at V and 4 bases at J, with 7 bases between. The CDR3 is CASSLSGRNQPQHF. DNA for the CDR3: TGTGCCAGCAGTTTATCTGGGAGAAATCAGCCCCAGCATTTT.

This clonotype was recorded many times. This rearrangement joins TRBV6-5 to TRBJ2-5; D may be TRBD2 (6 bases). The CDR3 has 14 residues. Trimming left V 6 bases short and J 2 bases short, with 13 bases between. Germline V gene lookup returns CDR1 MNHEY and CDR2 SVGAGI. For the CDR3, the DNA is TGTGCCAGCAGACTAGGGGCGGGGCAAGAGACCCAGTACTTC. Translation: CASRLGAGQETQYF.

This clonotype has ten or more counts. The chain joins TRBV20-1 to TRBJ1-4, with a weak D call TRBD1 (6 bases). V was shortened by 1 base and J by 6 bases, with 21 bases between the two germline ends. This CDR3 spans 17 amino acids. The germline V gene has CDR1 DFQATT and CDR2 SNEGSKA (reference sequence). The CDR3 protein is CSARGEFPTGYYEKLFF. The CDR3 DNA is TGCAGTGCTAGAGGGGAATTCCCGACAGGATATTATGAAAAACTGTTTTTT.

A few counts support this clonotype. The chain carries TRBV13 and TRBJ2-7; D possibly uses TRBD1 or TRBD2 (5 bases each). Per germline, CDR1 PRHDT and CDR2 FYEKMQ (reference sequence). V was shortened by 8 bases and J by 3 bases, with 23 bases between the two germline ends. The CDR3 runs to 16 residues. CDR3 amino acids: CASGRGRNLVRYEQYF. The CDR3 DNA follows: TGTGCCAGCGGCCGGGGCAGAAACCTTGTCCGCTACGAGCAGTACTTC.

This clonotype was counted ten times or more. The genes are TRBV2 and TRBJ1-6; D possibly corresponds to TRBD1 (5 bases). The V gene lost 6 bases and the J gene lost 4 bases, with 10 bases spanning the gap. Germline V gene sequence: CDR1 SNHLY, CDR2 FYNNEI. CDR3 length: 14 amino acids. The CDR3 nucleotides are TGTGCCAGCAGGCTCCGACAGTATAATTCACCCCTCCACTTT. Translation: CASRLRQYNSPLHF.

The gene calls are TRBV6-1 and TRBJ1-3; 7 bases match TRBD1. V lost 7 bases and J lost 0; bases outside the gene matches: 15. Germline values: CDR1 MNHNS, CDR2 SASEGT. The CDR3 has 18 amino acids. This CDR3 reads CASNVPGRGPISGNTIYF. DNA for the CDR3: TGTGCCAGCAACGTACCTGGGAGGGGGCCGATCTCTGGAAACACCATATATTTT.

This clonotype was counted ten times or more. The chain has TRBV29-1 and TRBJ2-3, with D possibly called TRBD1 or TRBD2 (5 bases each). V was pared by 7 bases and J by 0 bases, with 8 bases between. CDR1 SQVTM and CDR2 ANQGSEA come from the germline V gene. This CDR3 region has 12 residues. The CDR3 here is CSGRDSTDTQYF. CDR3 in DNA: TGCAGCGGTCGGGACAGCACAGATACGCAGTATTTT.

This clonotype appeared many times. This chain links TRBV20-1 with TRBJ2-7, with 8 positions matching TRBD2. The CDR3 runs to 15 residues. Germline lookup yields CDR1 DFQATT and CDR2 SNEGSKA (reference sequence). Trimming at V came to 2 bases and at J to 4 bases, leaving 10 bases not matched to a gene. The CDR3 loop reads CSARTPGRDIYEQYF. CDR3 bases: TGCAGTGCTAGAACCCCCGGGAGGGACATATACGAGCAGTACTTC.

This clonotype was detected only a few times. The chain joins TRBV20-1 to TRBJ2-5; no clear D gene. The CDR3 sequence is 13 residues long. V was shortened by 6 bases and J by 0 bases, with 11 bases between the two germline ends. CDR1 DFQATT and CDR2 SNEGSKA come from the germline V gene (reference sequence). The CDR3 DNA is TGCAGTGCATACCCCCCGTACCAAGAGACCCAGTACTTC. Protein: CSAYPPYQETQYF.

This clonotype was detected ten times or more. V and J are TRBV2 and TRBJ2-1; no firm D call. Deletions cut 10 bases from V and 15 bases from J, with 19 bases between. Germline CDR1 SNHLY, CDR2 FYNNEI. The CDR3 loop spans 11 amino acids. As DNA, the CDR3 is TGTGCCATCAGCTCCGGCACCCAGTGGTTCTTC. It encodes CAISSGTQWFF.

This clonotype was detected ten times or more. The chain recombines TRBV11-2 with TRBJ2-1; D is unclear. CDR1 is SGHAT and CDR2 is FQNNGV in the germline V gene. V was shortened by 1 base and J by 7 bases, with 5 bases between the two germline ends. The CDR3 covers 12 residues. The CDR3 reads CASSLGKNEQFF. In DNA form, the CDR3 reads TGTGCCAGCAGCTTAGGAAAAAATGAGCAGTTCTTC.

This clonotype came up many times. V and J are TRBV20-1 and TRBJ2-3; 9 nucleotides agree with TRBD1. The trim removed 6 bases at V and 0 bases at J, leaving 10 bases unmatched. The CDR3 has 16 residues. Germline-derived CDR1 and CDR2 are DFQATT and SNEGSKA (reference sequence). The DNA for the CDR3 is TGCAGTGCCAGCGGGACAGGGAGGTCTAGCACAGATACGCAGTATTTT. This codes for CSASGTGRSSTDTQYF.

This clonotype was detected many times. The V gene is TRBV18, the J gene TRBJ1-2, with TRBD1 matching 7 bases. CDR1 and CDR2 (germline): KGHSH, LQKENI. V was pared by 3 bases and J by 8 bases, with 6 bases of the junction left unmatched. This CDR3 comprises 13 residues. The CDR3 is CASSPITGEGYTF. The DNA of the CDR3 is TGTGCCAGCTCACCCATTACAGGGGAAGGCTACACCTTC.

On this clonotype itself: This sequence is one base from a far larger clone and is likely a read error. The V gene is TRBV20-1, the J gene TRBJ2-1; no definite D call. V was pared by 0 bases and J by 13 bases, with 22 bases between. The CDR3 runs 15 residues. The germline V gene has CDR1 DFQATT and CDR2 SNEGSKA (reference sequence). DNA of the CDR3: TGCAGTGCTAGAGATCGGTCCCAGACGATAGAGACCCAGTTCTTC. The encoded protein is CSARDRSQTIETQFF.

There are many counts of this clonotype. The chain combines TRBV19 with TRBJ2-3; no clear D. The CDR3 runs 13 residues. Trimming shortened V by 4 bases and J by 6 bases, and 11 bases separated the two germline ends. In germline, CDR1 is LNHDA, CDR2 SQIVND (reference sequence). The CDR3 DNA reads as TGTGCCAGTAGTAACGGTTTGGGGGATACGCAGTATTTT. It encodes CASSNGLGDTQYF.

Ten or more counts support this clonotype. The chain combines TRBV6-5 with TRBJ2-3, with D perhaps assigned TRBD1 or TRBD2 (5 bases each). The length of the CDR3 is 12 residues. V dropped 8 bases and J dropped 4 bases, with 10 bases sitting between them. CDR1 MNHEY and CDR2 SVGAGI come from the germline V gene. Written as DNA, the CDR3 is TGTGCCAGCGGGACCCCGGCAGATACGCAGTATTTT. This translates into CASGTPADTQYF.

The chain employs TRBV11-1 and TRBJ2-3, with D possibly being TRBD1 or TRBD2 (5 bases each). The CDR3 is made up of 14 amino acids. Germline CDR1 and CDR2: SGHAT and FQDESV (reference sequence). V was clipped by 5 bases and J by 0 bases, with 9 bases between them. The CDR3, as DNA: TGTGCCAGCAGCAACCGGGACAGCACAGATACGCAGTATTTT. Its protein product is CASSNRDSTDTQYF.

To note about this clonotype: A clone one base away is much larger, so this may be a read error. This sequence joins TRBV7-9 and TRBJ2-7; 7 bases are a match to TRBD1. Trimming cost V 5 bases and J 5 bases; bases outside gene matches: 9. The CDR3 consists of 14 residues. CDR1 and CDR2 (germline): SEHNR, FQNEAQ (reference sequence). The CDR3 sequence: CASSARQGRNEQYF. In nucleotides, the CDR3 is TGTGCCAGCAGCGCCCGACAGGGAAGGAACGAGCAGTACTTC.

This clonotype was seen at least ten times. The chain links TRBV2 to TRBJ1-6; possible D gene TRBD1, 5 bases. This CDR3 has 11 amino acids. V was trimmed by 7 bases and J by 13 bases, leaving 11 bases between them. The germline CDR1 and CDR2 sequences are SNHLY and FYNNEI. Written as DNA, the CDR3 is TGTGCCAGCATCCTCCAGGGTCCCCTCCACTTT. Translated, it gives CASILQGPLHF.

This clonotype was picked up many times. V usage is TRBV7-2 and J usage is TRBJ2-2; D is unresolved. This CDR3 has 14 amino acids. The germline V and J ends were trimmed by 5 bases and 4 bases, with 11 bases remaining between them. CDR1 and CDR2 (germline): SGHTA, FQGNSA. In nucleotides, the CDR3 is TGTGCCAGCAGCCCCCGACTCGGCACCGGGGAGCTGTTTTTT. This encodes CASSPRLGTGELFF.

This clonotype was seen many times. The genes are TRBV29-1 and TRBJ2-7, with 7 bases fitting TRBD1. The junction had 2 bases not matched to a gene; V was cut back by 6 bases and J by 3 bases. Looked up from germline, CDR1 is SQVTM and CDR2 is ANQGSEA. CDR3 length: 11 residues. The CDR3 reads CSVGTVYEQYF. DNA for the CDR3: TGCAGCGTCGGGACAGTCTACGAGCAGTACTTC.

The chain uses TRBV6-2 or TRBV6-3 and TRBJ1-1; D possibly corresponds to TRBD1 (6 bases). This CDR3 is 14 amino acids long. Germline-derived CDR1 and CDR2 are MNHEY and SVGEGT. With 6 bases removed from V and 3 bases from J, the gap between germline ends came to 14 bases. This CDR3 is CASRDSGADTEAFF. The CDR3 DNA reads TGTGCCAGCAGGGACTCGGGGGCGGACACTGAAGCTTTCTTT.

The table lists this clonotype with many counts. The chain joins TRBV15 to TRBJ2-3; no reliable D call. Germline V gene sequence: CDR1 LNHNV, CDR2 YYDKDF (reference sequence). The CDR3 is 12 amino acids. The V and J ends lost 6 bases and 2 bases respectively, with 6 bases between them. The CDR3 region is CATSPFTDTQYF. The CDR3 DNA sequence: TGTGCCACCAGTCCCTTCACAGATACGCAGTATTTT.

The table lists this clonotype with many counts. The genes are TRBV7-2 and TRBJ1-4; D uncertain. Between the trimmed V and J ends, which lost 3 bases and 8 bases, there was a span of 7 bases. Germline-derived CDR1 and CDR2 are SGHTA and FQGNSA. The CDR3 spans 12 residues. As DNA, the CDR3 is TGTGCCAGCAGCTTGACGGGGGAAAAACTGTTTTTT. This gives the protein CASSLTGEKLFF.